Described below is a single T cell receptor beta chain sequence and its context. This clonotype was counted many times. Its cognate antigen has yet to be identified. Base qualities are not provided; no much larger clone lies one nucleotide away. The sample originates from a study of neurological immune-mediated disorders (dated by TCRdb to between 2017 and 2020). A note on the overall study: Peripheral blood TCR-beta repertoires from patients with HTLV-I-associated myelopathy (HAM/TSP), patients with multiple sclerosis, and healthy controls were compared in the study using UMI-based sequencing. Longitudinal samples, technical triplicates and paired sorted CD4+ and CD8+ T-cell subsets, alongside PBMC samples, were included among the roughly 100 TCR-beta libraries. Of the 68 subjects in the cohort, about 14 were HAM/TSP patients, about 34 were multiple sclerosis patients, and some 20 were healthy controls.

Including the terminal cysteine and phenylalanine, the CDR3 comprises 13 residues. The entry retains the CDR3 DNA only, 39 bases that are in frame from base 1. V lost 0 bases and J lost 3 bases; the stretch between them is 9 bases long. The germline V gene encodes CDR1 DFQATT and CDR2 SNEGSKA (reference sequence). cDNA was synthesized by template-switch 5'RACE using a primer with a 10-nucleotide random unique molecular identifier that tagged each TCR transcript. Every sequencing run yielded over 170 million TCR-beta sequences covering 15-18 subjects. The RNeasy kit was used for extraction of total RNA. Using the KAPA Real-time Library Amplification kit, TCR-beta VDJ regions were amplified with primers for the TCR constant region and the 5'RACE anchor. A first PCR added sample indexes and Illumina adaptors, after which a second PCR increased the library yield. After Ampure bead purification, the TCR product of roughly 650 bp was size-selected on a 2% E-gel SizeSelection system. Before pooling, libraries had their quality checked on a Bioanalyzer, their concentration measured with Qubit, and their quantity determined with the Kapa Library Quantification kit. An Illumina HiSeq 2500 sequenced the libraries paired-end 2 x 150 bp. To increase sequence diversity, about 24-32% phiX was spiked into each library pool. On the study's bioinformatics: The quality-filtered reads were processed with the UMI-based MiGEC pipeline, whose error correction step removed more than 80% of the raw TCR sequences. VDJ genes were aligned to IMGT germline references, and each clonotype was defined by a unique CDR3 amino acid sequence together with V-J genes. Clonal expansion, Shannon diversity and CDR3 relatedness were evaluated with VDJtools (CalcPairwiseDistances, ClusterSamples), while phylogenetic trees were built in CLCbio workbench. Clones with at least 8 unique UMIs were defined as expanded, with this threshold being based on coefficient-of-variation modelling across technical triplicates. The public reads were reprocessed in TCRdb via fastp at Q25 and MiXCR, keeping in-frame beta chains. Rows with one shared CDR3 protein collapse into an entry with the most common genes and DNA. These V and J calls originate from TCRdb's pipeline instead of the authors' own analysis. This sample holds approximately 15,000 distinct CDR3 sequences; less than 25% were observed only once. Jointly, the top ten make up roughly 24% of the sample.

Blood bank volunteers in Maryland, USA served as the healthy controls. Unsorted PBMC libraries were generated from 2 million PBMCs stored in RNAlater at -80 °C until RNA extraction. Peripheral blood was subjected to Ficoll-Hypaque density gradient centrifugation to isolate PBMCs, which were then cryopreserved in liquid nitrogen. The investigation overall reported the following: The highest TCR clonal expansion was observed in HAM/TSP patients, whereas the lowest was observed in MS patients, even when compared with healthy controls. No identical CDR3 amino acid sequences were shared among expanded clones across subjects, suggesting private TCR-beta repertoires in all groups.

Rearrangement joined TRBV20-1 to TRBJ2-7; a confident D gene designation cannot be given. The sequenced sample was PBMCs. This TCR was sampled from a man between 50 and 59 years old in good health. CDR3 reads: CSARDGQLYEQYF. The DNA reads TGCAGTGCTAGAGACGGCCAACTCTACGAGCAGTACTTC.